This T cell receptor (beta chain) was captured by sequencing in a study of OX40 agonist ivuxolimab in advanced cancers. The study's findings and limits: Among the lowest peripheral clonal expansion occurred in 0.1-3.0 mg/kg partial responders. CD4+ and CD8+ blood T cells expanded clonally by week 6 at 0.1 to 3.0 mg/kg. Researchers did not establish what antigens the expanded peripheral T cells target.

Profiling relied on immunoSEQ multiplex PCR, and the TCRdb table lists in-frame clones only, not all of them. The sample lists 45,000 to 65,000 clones; around 89% were seen once. About this clone itself: As yet, its antigen is unknown.

Trimming took 3 bases from V and 6 from J, leaving 8 bases between them. The germline gives CDR1 KGHSH, CDR2 LQKENI. This CDR3 region has 12 residues. This rearrangement joins TRBV18 to TRBJ1-2, with no clear D. The sample here was CD4+ or CD8+ T cells sorted from blood, taken in a trial of the OX40 agonist ivuxolimab. This sequence originates from an adult with an advanced solid tumor such as melanoma, head and neck, liver or kidney cancer. This CDR3 is CASSPGEDGYTF. Here the CDR3 DNA reads TGTGCCAGCTCACCGGGAGAAGATGGCTACACCTTC.